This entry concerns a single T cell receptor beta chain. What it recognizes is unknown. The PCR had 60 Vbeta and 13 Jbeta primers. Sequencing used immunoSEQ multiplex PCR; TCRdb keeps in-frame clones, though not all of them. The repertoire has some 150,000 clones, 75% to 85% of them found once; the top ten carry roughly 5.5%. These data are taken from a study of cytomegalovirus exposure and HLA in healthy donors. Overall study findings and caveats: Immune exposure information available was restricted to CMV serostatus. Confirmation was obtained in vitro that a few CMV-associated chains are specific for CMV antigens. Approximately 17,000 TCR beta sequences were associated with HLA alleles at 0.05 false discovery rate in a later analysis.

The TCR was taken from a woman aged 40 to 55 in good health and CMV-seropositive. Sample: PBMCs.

CDR3 coding DNA: TGTGCCAGCAGAACTACAGGGGGCTTTAATCAGCCCCAGCATTTT. Amino acids: CASRTTGGFNQPQHF. The chain carries TRBV7-2 and TRBJ1-5, with 9 nucleotides matching TRBD1. CDR3 length: 15 amino acids. Germline lookup yields CDR1 SGHTA and CDR2 FQGNSA. V dropped 6 bases and J dropped 4; count of bases not matched to a gene: 7.